This T cell receptor (beta chain) is from a study of OX40 agonist ivuxolimab in advanced cancers. Study outcomes and limitations: Expanded clones were, on average, more numerous among CD8+ T cells than CD4+.

Notes on this clone: Its matching antigen is unknown. The same CDR3 is also encoded by other DNA sequences in this sample.

Autoimmune disease history or systemic immunosuppression was exclusionary. The study sampled blood at baseline, cycle 4 day 1, and cycle 7 day 1. TCRdb's copy holds only in-frame clones and misses some; the assay was immunoSEQ multiplex PCR. The sample has some 80,000 clones; about 93% are singletons. The V gene's germline CDR1 is SGDLS and CDR2 YYNGEE. The CDR3 has 13 amino acids. V was trimmed by 0 bases and J by 2 bases, leaving 5 bases between them. The sample here was CD4+ or CD8+ T cells sorted from blood, taken in a trial of the OX40 agonist ivuxolimab. The chain is built from TRBV9 and TRBJ1-2, with D tentatively TRBD1 (5 bases). This clonotype was obtained from an adult with an advanced solid tumor such as melanoma, head and neck, liver or kidney cancer. The CDR3 coding sequence is TGTGCCAGCAGCGTAGGGGGGAACTATGGCTACACCTTC. This sequence encodes CASSVGGNYGYTF. The full variable domain, rest sourced from reference TRBV9 and TRBJ1-2, is DSGVTQTPKHLITATGQRVTLRCSPRSGDLSVYWYQQSLDQGLQFLIQYYNGEERAKGNILERFSAQQFPDLHSELNLSSLELGDSALYFCASSVGGNYGYTFGSGTRLTVV.